Listed below are T cell receptor beta chains from one sample, sequenced in a study of cytomegalovirus exposure and HLA in healthy donors. Sequencing used immunoSEQ multiplex PCR; TCRdb keeps in-frame clones, though not all of them. Of about 97,000 clones listed, 9.4% are singletons. Sequenced material: PBMCs. The receptors derive from a man aged 50-59 years in good health and CMV-seropositive. The CDR3 runs from the conserved cysteine through the conserved F or W. The D gene is left open where the match is weak. Some rows have no size entry. The others give once, few or many, or a class for an expanded clone.

J gene | CDR3 length | V gene | D gene | clone size | CDR3 DNA | CDR3 protein
TRBJ2-2 | 18 | TRBV5-5 | TRBD2 | few | TGTGCCAGCAGCTTGGTTCCTAGCGGGAGAGCGAGCACCGGGGAGCTGTTTTTT | CASSLVPSGRASTGELFF
TRBJ1-1 | 12 | TRBV7-9 | NA | NA | TGTGCCAGCAGCACGACTGCGTTTGGGGCTTTCTTT | CASSTTAFGAFF
TRBJ2-7 | 13 | TRBV29-1 | TRBD2 | few | TGCAGCGTTGTCCGGGGGGGGTCCTACGAGCAGTACTTC | CSVVRGGSYEQYF
TRBJ2-7 | 16 | TRBV11-2 | TRBD1 | NA | TGTGCCAGCAGCTTAGTAGGACAGGGGGGAACCTACGAGCAGTACTTC | CASSLVGQGGTYEQYF
TRBJ1-1 | 17 | TRBV28 | NA | NA | TGTGCCAGCAGTTTATCGGGGTGGGGAACCCCGAACACTGAAGCTTTCTTT | CASSLSGWGTPNTEAFF
TRBJ2-7 | 15 | TRBV2 | NA | few | TGTGCCAGCAGTGGTTGGGAGGCGACCGGGTACGAGCAGTACTTC | CASSGWEATGYEQYF
TRBJ2-1 | 14 | TRBV25-1 | TRBD1 | NA | TGTGCCAGCAGTGAATCGAGGGGGCGGAATGAGCAGTTCTTC | CASSESRGRNEQFF
TRBJ2-7 | 18 | TRBV19 | TRBD2 | NA | TGTGCCAGTAGTGCCCAACTAGCGGGAGGCTCGAGCTCCTACGAGCAGTACTTC | CASSAQLAGGSSSYEQYF
TRBJ2-2 | 14 | TRBV6-1 | NA | few | TGTGCCAGCAGGGACAGAACGAACACCGGGGAGCTGTTTTTT | CASRDRTNTGELFF
TRBJ2-3 | 13 | TRBV9 | NA | once | TGTGCCAGCAGCGTAGACCCGCGAGATACGCAGTATTTT | CASSVDPRDTQYF
TRBJ2-1 | 14 | TRBV29-1 | TRBD2 | many | TGCAGCGCATATAGCGGGATACTGTACAATGAGCAGTTCTTC | CSAYSGILYNEQFF
TRBJ2-1 | 15 | TRBV7-6 | TRBD2 | few | TGTGCCAGCAGCCCCCGACTAGCGGGAGGCAATGAGCAGTTCTTC | CASSPRLAGGNEQFF
TRBJ1-1 | 14 | TRBV11-2 | NA | NA | TGTGCCAGCAGCTTAGGACAGTCGGACACTGAAGCTTTCTTT | CASSLGQSDTEAFF
TRBJ2-4 | 13 | TRBV6-1 | NA | few | TGTGCCAGCAGTCCAGGAAACAAAAACATTCAGTACTTC | CASSPGNKNIQYF
TRBJ2-5 | 15 | TRBV30 | TRBD1 | NA | TGTGCCTGGACTCTTAATCAGGGACAGGGAGAGACCCAGTACTTC | CAWTLNQGQGETQYF
TRBJ1-2 | 14 | TRBV28 | NA | few | TGTGCCAGCAGTACCGACAGGACTAACTATGGCTACACCTTC | CASSTDRTNYGYTF